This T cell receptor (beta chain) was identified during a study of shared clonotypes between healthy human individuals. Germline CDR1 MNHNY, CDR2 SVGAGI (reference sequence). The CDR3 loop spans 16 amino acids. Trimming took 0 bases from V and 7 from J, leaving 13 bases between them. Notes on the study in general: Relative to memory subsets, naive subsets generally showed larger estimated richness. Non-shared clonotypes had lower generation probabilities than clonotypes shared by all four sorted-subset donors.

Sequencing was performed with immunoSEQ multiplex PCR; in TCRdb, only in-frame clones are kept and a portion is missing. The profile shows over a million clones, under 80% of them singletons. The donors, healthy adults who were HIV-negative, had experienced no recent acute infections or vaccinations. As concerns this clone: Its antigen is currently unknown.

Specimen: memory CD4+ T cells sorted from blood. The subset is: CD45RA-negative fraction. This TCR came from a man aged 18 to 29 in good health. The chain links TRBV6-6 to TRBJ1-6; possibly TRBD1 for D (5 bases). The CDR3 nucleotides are TGTGCCAGCAGTTACTCCCAGGGCAAGGGGAATTCACCCCTCCACTTT. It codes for CASSYSQGKGNSPLHF.